Sequencing of this T cell receptor beta chain was carried out in a study of response to subunit inactivated influenza vaccine. Study-wide results and caveats: Authors suggested few new T cells are recruited by each seasonal influenza vaccination.

This clonotype was picked up a small number of times. Its antigen is undetermined. From the RT-PCR reads, TCRdb called clonotypes with MiXCR, one entry per CDR3 protein. The sample yields under 750,000 distinct CDR3 sequences, approximately 12% seen once. V gave up 3 bases and J gave up 1 base, with 4 bases separating them. The CDR3 totals 13 residues. From germline, CDR1 is LGHNA and CDR2 YNFKEQ. The chain is built from TRBV4-2 and TRBJ1-3; unclear D gene. The receptor's source is a man aged 45 to 65 who received an inactivated influenza vaccine. Sequencing was performed on PBMCs from blood, taken on the day of vaccination. The CDR3 nucleotides read TGTGCCAGCAGCCACCCTTCTGGAAACACCATATATTTT. Protein product: CASSHPSGNTIYF.